This record covers a single T cell receptor beta chain. Antigen: not known. The sequencing template was cDNA reverse transcribed from extracted RNA. Some clones are missing from TCRdb's copy, which holds only in-frame ones; the method was immunoSEQ multiplex PCR. The sample records under 150,000 clones, less than 65% being singletons. Sorted out of PBMCs were CD4+ T cells and CD8+ T cells. V was cut by 5 bases and J by 3 bases, with 11 bases left in between. Looked up from germline, CDR1 is MNHEY and CDR2 is SVGAGI. This CDR3 has 13 residues. The data were taken from a study of CD8+ T cells in alopecia areata. General observations from the study: It was less clear whether patients shared TCRs than it was in mice, possibly because of HLA. Clonality was higher in lesional than normal scalp, especially in alopecia totalis/universalis.

This receptor was obtained from a human donor in good health. The sample taken for sequencing was CD8+ T cells sorted from blood. The chain combines TRBV6-5 with TRBJ2-7, with TRBD1 as a possible D gene (6 bases). CDR3 residues: CASSPWDNYEQYF. In nucleotides, the CDR3 is TGTGCCAGCAGTCCCTGGGACAACTACGAGCAGTACTTC.